Detailed here is one T cell receptor beta chain. Its specificity is not known. This record belongs to a study of OX40 agonist ivuxolimab in advanced cancers. About the study: Patients received the agonistic anti-OX40 (CD134) antibody ivuxolimab.

Broader study findings: Clonal expansion was seen in CD4+ and CD8+ blood T cells by week 6 at 0.1 to 3.0 mg/kg. Antigen specificity of clonally expanded peripheral T cells was not established.

Using immunoSEQ multiplex PCR, the repertoire was profiled, and TCRdb retains in-frame clones only, with some absent. The table lists some 42,000 clones, roughly four fifths of them singletons. CDR3 length: 13 residues. V shed 6 bases, J shed 4 bases, and the junction held 2 bases outside the gene matches. CDR1 and CDR2 (germline): MNHEY, SVGAGI. This rearrangement joins TRBV6-5 to TRBJ2-1; 8 bases agree with TRBD2. The sample in question was CD4+ or CD8+ T cells sorted from blood, obtained in a trial of the OX40 agonist ivuxolimab. This TCR came from an adult with an advanced solid tumor such as melanoma, head and neck, liver or kidney cancer. CDR3 DNA: TGTGCCAGCAGGGGACTAGGGTACAATGAGCAGTTCTTC. It is translated as CASRGLGYNEQFF.